These 5 T cell receptor beta chains came from one sample sequenced in a study of graft-versus-host responses after intestinal transplantation. Their recognized antigens are unknown. Assay used: immunoSEQ multiplex PCR; TCRdb lists only in-frame clones, some missing. The data show tens of thousands of clones, roughly 80% seen once. The specimen was unstimulated CD4+ T cells sorted from spleen or lymph node cells, collected before transplant. These receptors came from a human donor who was the organ donor for an intestinal transplant.

The chain combines TRBV2 with TRBJ1-2; TRBD1 aligns across 7 bases. Losses at the gene ends were 4 bases for V and 8 bases for J; bases not matched to a gene: 7. CDR1 and CDR2 (germline): SNHLY, FYNNEI. This CDR3 comprises 13 residues. CDR3 coding DNA: TGTGCCAGCAGTGGGACAGGTTCGGGAGGCTACACCTTC. This gives the protein CASSGTGSGGYTF.

The chain uses TRBV5-1 and TRBJ2-7, with D perhaps TRBD2 (5 bases). CDR3 length: 13 amino acids. V was cut by 0 bases and J by 5 bases, with 9 bases left in between. Germline CDR1 reads SGHRS; CDR2 reads YFSETQ. CDR3 region: CASSLELENEQYF. CDR3 DNA: TGCGCCAGCAGCTTGGAACTAGAGAACGAGCAGTACTTC.

This clone was picked up a small number of times. The CDR3 protein is CASSETWGQSYEQYF. Here the CDR3 DNA reads TGTGCCAGCAGTGAAACATGGGGACAGTCCTACGAGCAGTACTTC. The V gene is TRBV6-1, the J gene TRBJ2-7, with 7 bases that match TRBD1. Germline loops: CDR1 MNHNS, CDR2 SASEGT. The CDR3 is 15 amino acids. Losses at the gene ends were 2 bases for V and 1 base for J; bases not matched to a gene: 5.

CDR3 amino acids: CASSKQDRVKSDYGYTF. For the CDR3, the DNA is TGTGCCAGCAGCAAACAGGACAGGGTTAAGTCGGACTATGGCTACACCTTC. This chain joins TRBV21-1 and TRBJ1-2; TRBD1 reflects the table's D call only, with no check against the DNA. TRBV21-1 is shown as a pseudogene. The CDR3 has 17 residues.

This clone was seen only once. The same CDR3 is also encoded by other DNA sequences in this sample. The chain employs TRBV28 and TRBJ1-1; 9 positions match TRBD1. CDR1 is MDHEN, CDR2 SYDVKM, per germline. After removal of 1 base from V and 5 bases from J, the junction contained 14 bases not matched to a gene. There are 18 residues in the CDR3. CDR3 nucleotide sequence: TGTGCCAGCAGTTTATCCGCACAGGGGGCACTGTGGAGAACTGAAGCTTTCTTT. This sequence encodes CASSLSAQGALWRTEAFF. The variable domain in full, with the rest retrieved from reference TRBV28 and TRBJ1-1, is DVKVTQSSRYLVKRTGEKVFLECVQDMDHENMFWYRQDPGLGLRLIYFSYDVKMKEKGDIPEGYSVSREKKERFSLILESASTNQTSMYLCASSLSAQGALWRTEAFFGQGTRLTVV.